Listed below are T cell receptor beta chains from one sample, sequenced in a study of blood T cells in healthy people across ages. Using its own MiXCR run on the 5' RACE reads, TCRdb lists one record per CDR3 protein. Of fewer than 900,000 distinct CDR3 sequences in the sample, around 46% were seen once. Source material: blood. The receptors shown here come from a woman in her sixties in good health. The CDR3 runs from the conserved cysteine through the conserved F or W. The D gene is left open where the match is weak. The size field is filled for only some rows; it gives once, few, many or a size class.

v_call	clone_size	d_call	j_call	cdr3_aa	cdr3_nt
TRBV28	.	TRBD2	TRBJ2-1	CASSSGSGSRGKQFF	TGTGCCAGCAGTTCTGGTAGCGGGAGTCGAGGTAAGCAGTTCTTC
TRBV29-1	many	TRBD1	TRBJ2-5	CSARTGSKETQYF	TGCAGCGCTCGGACAGGTTCAAAAGAGACCCAGTACTTC
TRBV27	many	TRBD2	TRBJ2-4	CASSLNWASGVAKNIQYF	TGTGCCAGCAGTTTGAATTGGGCTAGCGGGGTTGCCAAAAACATTCAGTACTTC
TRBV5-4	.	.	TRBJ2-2	CASSLSGFAEDTGELFF	TGTGCCAGCAGCTTGAGCGGATTTGCAGAAGACACCGGGGAGCTGTTTTTT
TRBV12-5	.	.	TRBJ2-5	CASGPGRGQETQYF	TGTGCTAGTGGTCCCGGACGGGGTCAAGAGACCCAGTACTTC
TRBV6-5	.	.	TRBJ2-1	CASTTGRNNEQFF	TGTGCCAGCACCACCGGACGGAACAATGAGCAGTTCTTC
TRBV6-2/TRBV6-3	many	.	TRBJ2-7	CASGNTFYEQYF	TGTGCCAGTGGAAACACCTTCTACGAGCAGTACTTC
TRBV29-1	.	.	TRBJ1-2	CSAQQGPPHGYTF	TGCAGCGCGCAACAGGGTCCCCCGCATGGCTACACCTTC
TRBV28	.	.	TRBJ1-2	CASSLSGTSIYGNTF	TGTGCCAGCAGTTTATCCGGGACATCGATCTATGGCAACACCTTC
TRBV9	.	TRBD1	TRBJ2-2	CASSADRANTGELFF	TGTGCCAGCAGCGCGGACAGGGCAAACACCGGGGAGCTGTTTTTT
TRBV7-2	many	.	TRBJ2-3	CASSFIVDTQYF	TGTGCCAGCAGCTTCATAGTGGATACGCAGTATTTT